This TCR beta chain was sequenced for a study of Ad26.COV2.S vaccination and SARS-CoV-2 variants. Study-level points and caveats: Vaccine and placebo recipients had similar non-spike TCR breadth.

Treatment in this sample: around 19 received Ad26.COV2.S at low or high dose, single or two shots; about 5 received placebo; per-sample allocation not given. On day 63 after the first injection, vaccine and placebo recipients gave samples. Aged 18-55 years, donor was enrolled in Boston in the early 2020s. Turning to this clone: The antigen is not known.

Here immunoSEQ multiplex PCR was the method, and the copy in TCRdb shows in-frame clones only, minus some. Here the sample spans approximately 410,000 clones, more than 75% being singletons. The origin of this receptor is a person between 18 and 60 years old who received the Ad26.COV2.S COVID-19 vaccine or a placebo. This specimen consisted of peripheral blood, obtained in a trial of Ad26.COV2.S vaccine versus placebo.

The CDR3 sequence is CASSVAGFGYEQYF. CDR3 sequence (DNA): TGTGCCAGCAGCGTAGCCGGGTTTGGGTACGAGCAGTACTTC. The J gene is TRBJ2-7, the V gene TRBV9, with no clear D. The CDR3 loop spans 14 amino acids. The germline CDR1 and CDR2 sequences are SGDLS and YYNGEE. Trimming took off 0 bases at V and 4 bases at J, with 11 bases between the two ends.